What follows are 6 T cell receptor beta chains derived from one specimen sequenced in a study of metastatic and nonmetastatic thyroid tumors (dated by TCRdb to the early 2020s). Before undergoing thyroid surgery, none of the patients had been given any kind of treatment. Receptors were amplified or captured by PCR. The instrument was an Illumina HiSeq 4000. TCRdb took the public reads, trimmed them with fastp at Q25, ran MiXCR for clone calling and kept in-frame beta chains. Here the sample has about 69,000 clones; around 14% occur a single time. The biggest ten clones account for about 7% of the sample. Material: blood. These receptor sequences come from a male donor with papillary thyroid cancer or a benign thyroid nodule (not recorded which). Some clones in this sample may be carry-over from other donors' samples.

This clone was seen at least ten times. For the CDR3, the DNA is TGTGCCAGCAGCTCCAACTTCGGGGTCTACGAGCAGTACTTC. Translating it yields CASSSNFGVYEQYF. The chain joins TRBV7-2 to TRBJ2-7, with D perhaps matching TRBD2 (5 bases). V was pared by 4 bases and J by 3 bases, with 13 bases between. Germline CDR1 and CDR2: SGHTA and FQGNSA. The CDR3 is 14 residues long.

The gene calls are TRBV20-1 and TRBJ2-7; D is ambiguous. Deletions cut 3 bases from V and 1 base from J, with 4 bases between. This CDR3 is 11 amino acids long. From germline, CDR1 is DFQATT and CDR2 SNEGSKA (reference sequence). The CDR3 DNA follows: TGCAGTGCTAGCGGGTCCTACGAGCAGTACTTC. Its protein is CSASGSYEQYF.

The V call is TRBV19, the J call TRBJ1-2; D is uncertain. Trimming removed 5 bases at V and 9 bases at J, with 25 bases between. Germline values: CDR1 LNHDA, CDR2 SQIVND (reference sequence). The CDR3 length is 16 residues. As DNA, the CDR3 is TGTGCCAGTAGTGGTTTGATGACCTATCCCGCGGGGTGCTACACCTTC. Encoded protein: CASSGLMTYPAGCYTF.

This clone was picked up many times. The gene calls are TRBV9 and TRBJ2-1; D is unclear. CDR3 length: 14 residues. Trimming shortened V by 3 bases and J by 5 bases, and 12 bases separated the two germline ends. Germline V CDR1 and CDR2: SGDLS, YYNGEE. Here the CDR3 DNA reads TGTGCCAGCAGCGCAGCCGCCCCCCACAATGAGCAGTTCTTC. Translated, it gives CASSAAAPHNEQFF.

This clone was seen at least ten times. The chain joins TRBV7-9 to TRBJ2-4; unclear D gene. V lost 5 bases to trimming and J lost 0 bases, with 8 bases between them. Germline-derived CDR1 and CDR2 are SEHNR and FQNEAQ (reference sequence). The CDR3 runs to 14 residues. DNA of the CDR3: TGTGCCAGCAGCGGGTTAGCAGCCAAAAACATTCAGTACTTC. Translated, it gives CASSGLAAKNIQYF. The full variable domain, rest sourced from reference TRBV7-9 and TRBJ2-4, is DTGVSQNPRHKITKRGQNVTFRCDPISEHNRLYWYRQTLGQGPEFLTYFQNEAQLEKSRLLSDRFSAERPKGSFSTLEIQRTEQGDSAMYLCASSGLAAKNIQYFGAGTRLSVL.

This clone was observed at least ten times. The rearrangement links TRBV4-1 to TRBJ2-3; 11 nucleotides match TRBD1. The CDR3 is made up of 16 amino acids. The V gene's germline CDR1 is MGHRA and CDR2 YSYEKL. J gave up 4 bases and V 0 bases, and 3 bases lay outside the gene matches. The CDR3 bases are TGCGCCAGCAGCCAAGAGGGACAGGGGGGCGCAGATACGCAGTATTTT. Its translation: CASSQEGQGGADTQYF.